Given below is one T cell receptor (beta chain) in context. The target antigen is unknown. CDR3 length equals 14 residues. Germline CDR1 reads LNHDA; CDR2 reads SQIVND (reference sequence). Trimming pared 4 bases from V and 2 bases from J, leaving 11 bases between. Around 2 micrograms of genomic DNA from cryopreserved PBMCs went into TCR beta libraries. Produced via immunoSEQ multiplex PCR; TCRdb's table is partial and in-frame only. The sample consists of approximately 300,000 clones, 80% of them appearing once. The data derive from a study of cytotoxic CD8 clonotypes in ibrutinib-treated CLL. Study-level background: Once treatment had gone on for a median of around 11 months, range 6 to 36, response samples were drawn. Study-level results: Few clonotypes were public, and these shrank or held steady under treatment. Higher clonality was seen at ibrutinib response and a return toward baseline at progression.

This chain links TRBV19 with TRBJ2-5; unclear D gene. This TCR was recovered from a human donor with chronic lymphocytic leukemia. This specimen consisted of PBMCs, obtained before ibrutinib treatment. The CDR3 sequence is CASSRTFPQETQYF. The CDR3 nucleotides are TGTGCCAGTAGTAGGACCTTCCCTCAAGAGACCCAGTACTTC. Supplemented by reference TRBV19 and TRBJ2-5, the full variable domain reads DGGITQSPKYLFRKEGQNVTLSCEQNLNHDAMYWYRQDPGQGLRLIYYSQIVNDFQKGDIAEGYSVSREKKESFPLTVTSAQKNPTAFYLCASSRTFPQETQYFGPGTRLLVL.